Following are 28 T cell receptor beta chains from one sample sequenced in a study of T cells in Graves' hyperthyroidism and ophthalmopathy. TCR beta CDR3 regions were amplified from RNA. HTBI primers were the set used in a first-round RT-PCR of the TCR CDR3. MiXCR was run by TCRdb on the multiplex PCR reads, yielding one entry per CDR3 protein. The sample shows approximately 610,000 distinct CDR3 sequences, roughly 14% of them seen only once. The material sequenced was blood. All receptors come from a woman aged 40 to 49 with Graves' ophthalmopathy.

This clonotype was observed a handful of times. V and J are TRBV27 and TRBJ2-7, with D perhaps matching TRBD1 (6 bases). Germline V gene data show CDR1 as MNHEY and CDR2 as SMNVEV (reference sequence). Trimming took off 6 bases at V and 7 bases at J, with 13 bases between the two ends. The CDR3 totals 12 residues. This CDR3 reads CASSPNRVEQYF. For the CDR3, the DNA is TGTGCCAGCAGCCCGAACAGGGTTGAGCAGTACTTC.

This clonotype has ten or more counts. This chain uses TRBV28 with TRBJ2-7; D uncertain. The V and J ends lost 1 base and 0 bases respectively, with 13 bases between them. The CDR3 sequence is 16 residues long. CDR1 and CDR2 from the germline V gene are MDHEN and SYDVKM. The CDR3 here is CASSLYRRRSSYEQYF. CDR3 nucleotide sequence: TGTGCCAGCAGTTTATACCGCCGAAGGAGCTCCTACGAGCAGTACTTC.

This clonotype was counted at least ten times. V gene TRBV28 combines with J gene TRBJ2-4; D not certain. Germline CDR1 MDHEN, CDR2 SYDVKM. The length of the CDR3 is 15 residues. V was trimmed by 3 bases and J by 9 bases, leaving 18 bases between them. In DNA form, the CDR3 reads TGTGCCAGCAGTTTCGGGCAGGCAAGCCCGCCCATTCAGTACTTC. The encoded protein is CASSFGQASPPIQYF.

Many counts were recorded for this clonotype. This chain joins TRBV7-2 and TRBJ2-7; D might be TRBD1 (6 bases). V lost 6 bases and J 3 bases, leaving 18 bases between the germline ends. From germline, CDR1 is SGHTA and CDR2 FQGNSA. The CDR3 runs to 15 residues. The CDR3 region has the DNA TGTGCCAGCAGTGAACAGGGTCGCGCCTACTACGAGCAGTACTTC. It is translated as CASSEQGRAYYEQYF.

The sample holds many counts of this clonotype. The chain recombines TRBV6-5 with TRBJ1-1; D ambiguous. The CDR3 sequence is 15 residues long. CDR1 and CDR2 from the germline V gene are MNHEY and SVGAGI. The V end was cut by 7 bases, the J end by 2 bases, with 17 bases between. The CDR3 nucleotides are TGTGCCAGCATTCTAAGCCCCGGGGTCAACACTGAAGCTTTCTTT. This encodes CASILSPGVNTEAFF.

The table lists this clonotype with many counts. The rearrangement uses TRBV6-2 or TRBV6-3 and TRBJ2-2; tentatively, D is TRBD1 (6 bases). The CDR3 totals 14 residues. CDR1 and CDR2 (germline): MNHEY, SVGEGT. Trimming took 3 bases from V and 3 from J, leaving 8 bases between them. CDR3 DNA: TGTGCCAGCAGTTATACAGGGTACACCGGGGAGCTGTTTTTT. It translates to CASSYTGYTGELFF.

This CDR3 reads CASSPLIGNTEAFF. The DNA of the CDR3 is TGTGCCAGCAGCCCATTAATCGGAAACACTGAAGCTTTCTTT. The gene calls are TRBV28 and TRBJ1-1; D is unclear. The germline V gene encodes CDR1 MDHEN and CDR2 SYDVKM. The CDR3 runs to 14 residues. Trimming removed 6 bases from V and 2 bases from J, with 13 bases in between.

This clonotype was counted ten times or more. The genes are TRBV20-1 and TRBJ1-6, with D perhaps TRBD1 (6 bases). From germline, CDR1 is DFQATT and CDR2 SNEGSKA (reference sequence). With 0 bases removed from V and 7 bases from J, the gap between germline ends came to 10 bases. This CDR3 is 14 amino acids long. Here the CDR3 DNA reads TGCAGTGCTAGAGAGTTCCAGGGGAATTCACCCCTCCACTTT. It is translated as CSAREFQGNSPLHF.

This clonotype occurred a few times. The chain employs TRBV12-3 or TRBV12-4 and TRBJ2-7, with 13 positions matching TRBD2. With 7 bases clipped from V and 7 bases from J, the junction kept 7 bases outside the gene matches. This CDR3 has 14 residues. The CDR3 sequence is CASNLPGLAGEQYF. The CDR3 nucleotides read TGTGCCAGCAACCTACCGGGACTAGCGGGAGAGCAGTACTTC.

The table lists this clonotype with many counts. The genes are TRBV11-2 and TRBJ1-1; D not resolved. The CDR3 spans 14 residues. V was cut by 5 bases and J by 5 bases, with 15 bases left in between. Germline values: CDR1 SGHAT, CDR2 FQNNGV. The CDR3 region has the DNA TGTGCCAGCAGCAGAATCGGGCTGGGGACTGAAGCTTTCTTT. The encoded protein is CASSRIGLGTEAFF.

The CDR3 loop reads CASGQGGLSTDTQYF. The DNA for the CDR3 is TGCGCCAGCGGACAAGGGGGACTTAGCACAGATACGCAGTATTTT. The gene calls are TRBV5-1 and TRBJ2-3; D is tentatively TRBD1 or TRBD2 (6 bases each). Germline V lookup: CDR1 SGHRS, CDR2 YFSETQ. The CDR3 extends over 15 amino acids. V lost 7 bases and J lost 0, with 15 bases in between. Full variable domain (outside the CDR3, taken from reference TRBV5-1 and TRBJ2-3): KAGVTQTPRYLIKTRGQQVTLSCSPISGHRSVSWYQQTPGQGLQFLFEYFSETQRNKGNFPGRFSGRQFSNSRSEMNVSTLELGDSALYLCASGQGGLSTDTQYFGPGTRLTVL.

This clonotype was seen repeatedly, ten times or more. The chain couples TRBV28 to TRBJ1-2, with D possibly being TRBD1 (6 bases). The length of the CDR3 is 14 residues. CDR1 MDHEN and CDR2 SYDVKM come from the germline V gene. Trimming removed 10 bases from V and 4 bases from J, with 19 bases in between. The CDR3 loop is CATSHGGRVYGYTF. CDR3 DNA: TGTGCCACCTCCCACGGGGGGCGCGTCTATGGCTACACCTTC.

This clonotype was counted at least ten times. This rearrangement joins TRBV10-3 to TRBJ2-7; D perhaps matches TRBD2 (6 bases). This CDR3 spans 17 amino acids. Germline V CDR1 and CDR2: ENHRY, SYGVKD. V lost 0 bases and J 2 bases, leaving 17 bases between the germline ends. In DNA form, the CDR3 reads TGTGCCATCAGTGAGTCGAGCGGGCAGGGTAAACCCTACGAGCAGTACTTC. It encodes CAISESSGQGKPYEQYF.

CDR3 nucleotide sequence: TGTGCCGGTAGAAGACAGGGGGCAGGCTACGAGCAGTACTTC. This translates into CAGRRQGAGYEQYF. This chain uses TRBV28 with TRBJ2-7; TRBD1 aligns across 10 bases. The V segment lost 11 bases and the J segment 3 bases; nucleotides outside the gene matches: 10. The CDR3 loop spans 14 amino acids. CDR1 is MDHEN, CDR2 SYDVKM, per germline.

The genes are TRBV5-6 and TRBJ2-5; a possible D gene is TRBD2 (5 bases). This CDR3 is built from 13 residues. Between the trimmed V and J ends, which lost 3 bases and 7 bases, there was a span of 13 bases. CDR1 is SGHDT and CDR2 is YYEEEE in the germline V gene. The CDR3 coding sequence is TGTGCCAGCAGCTCAAACAACGGAGGGACCCAGTACTTC. This gives the protein CASSSNNGGTQYF.

The chain couples TRBV7-2 to TRBJ2-5, with 9 positions matching TRBD2. The length of the CDR3 is 15 residues. V was clipped by 5 bases and J by 3 bases; unmatched bases: 7. Germline CDR1 and CDR2: SGHTA and FQGNSA. CDR3 nucleotide sequence: TGTGCCAGCAGCCCCCCTAGCGGGGATAAAGAGACCCAGTACTTC. Translation gives CASSPPSGDKETQYF.

This clonotype was found many times. The chain has TRBV12-3 or TRBV12-4 and TRBJ1-2; the D gene is possibly TRBD1 (6 bases). V lost 7 bases, J lost 5 bases, and 14 bases lay in between. CDR3 size: 13 residues. CDR3 in DNA: TGTGCCAGCACCCCCGCAGGGGTTTATGGCTACACCTTC. It translates to CASTPAGVYGYTF.

The chain uses TRBV27 and TRBJ1-6, with D maybe TRBD1 (6 bases). CDR3 length: 14 residues. Per the germline V gene, CDR1 is MNHEY and CDR2 is SMNVEV (reference sequence). V dropped 2 bases and J dropped 8 bases, with 10 bases sitting between them. DNA of the CDR3: TGTGCCAGCAGTTTACAGAGGGGGTATTCACCCCTCCACTTT. This sequence encodes CASSLQRGYSPLHF.

This clonotype was picked up many times. This chain connects TRBV7-9 to TRBJ2-5; 8 bases are shared with TRBD1. The CDR3 sequence is 15 residues long. The V gene's germline CDR1 is SEHNR and CDR2 FQNEAQ (reference sequence). Germline trimming cut 3 bases from V and 2 bases from J; bases unmatched to any gene: 5. CDR3 region: CASSFPDRAQETQYF. The CDR3 coding sequence is TGTGCCAGCAGCTTCCCGGACAGGGCACAAGAGACCCAGTACTTC.

This clonotype showed up many times. V usage is TRBV12-5 and J usage is TRBJ2-2, with D hard to call. Germline lookup yields CDR1 LGHNT and CDR2 FRNRAP. This CDR3 region has 14 residues. Trimming removed 0 bases from V and 4 bases from J, with 6 bases in between. CDR3 sequence (DNA): TGTGCTAGTGGTTTGGTAAGGAGCACCGGGGAGCTGTTTTTT. This gives the protein CASGLVRSTGELFF.

This clonotype was counted ten times or more. This chain uses TRBV5-6 with TRBJ1-5; D might be TRBD1 (5 bases). Germline CDR1 reads SGHDT; CDR2 reads YYEEEE. Trimming pared 0 bases from V and 6 bases from J, leaving 13 bases between. This CDR3 contains 15 residues. CDR3 sequence: CASSLEGGVGQPQHF. The CDR3 DNA reads as TGTGCCAGCAGCTTGGAGGGAGGGGTGGGTCAGCCCCAGCATTTT.

The J gene is TRBJ1-2, the V gene TRBV12-3 or TRBV12-4, with 8 positions matching TRBD1. This CDR3 is built from 14 residues. J was trimmed by 5 bases and V by 6 bases; bases with no gene match: 8. The CDR3: CASSSPGGVYGYTF. The CDR3 DNA reads TGTGCCAGCAGCTCGCCAGGGGGCGTTTATGGCTACACCTTC.

This clonotype was counted at least ten times. This sequence joins TRBV20-1 and TRBJ1-3; D unclear. V lost 2 bases, J lost 4 bases, and 15 bases lay in between. CDR1 and CDR2 (germline): DFQATT, SNEGSKA (reference sequence). The CDR3 loop spans 15 amino acids. CDR3 in amino acids: CSARRLISGGNTIYF. In DNA, the CDR3 is TGCAGTGCTAGACGCCTCATCTCGGGAGGAAACACCATATATTTT.

This clonotype has ten or more counts. The CDR3 DNA sequence: TGTGCCAGCAGCTCAACAGTCGCAGAGACCCAGTACTTC. The encoded protein is CASSSTVAETQYF. The chain has TRBV7-9 and TRBJ2-5, with D uncertain. Germline CDR1 and CDR2: SEHNR and FQNEAQ (reference sequence). The CDR3 loop spans 13 amino acids. V was clipped by 4 bases and J by 4 bases, with 10 bases between them. Combining the CDR3 with reference TRBV7-9 and TRBJ2-5 gives the whole variable domain DTGVSQNPRHKITKRGQNVTFRCDPISEHNRLYWYRQTLGQGPEFLTYFQNEAQLEKSRLLSDRFSAERPKGSFSTLEIQRTEQGDSAMYLCASSSTVAETQYFGPGTRLLVL.

Concerning this clonotype itself: Possible read error: a much larger clone is one base away. The V call is TRBV30, the J call TRBJ2-6, with D possibly being TRBD1 (5 bases). The germline gives CDR1 GTSNPN, CDR2 SVGIG (reference sequence). The CDR3 is made up of 14 amino acids. CDR3 coding DNA: TGTGCCTGGAGTCTGGGTTCTGGGGCCAACGTCCCGACTTTC. This translates into CAWSLGSGANVPTF.

This clonotype was recorded many times. This rearrangement joins TRBV5-6 to TRBJ1-1; 10 bases are shared with TRBD1. The ends lost 2 bases at V and 5 bases at J; junction bases unmatched: 3. The CDR3 is 14 residues long. Germline CDR1 SGHDT, CDR2 YYEEEE. The CDR3 nucleotides read TGTGCCAGCAGCTTCCTGGGACAGGGGACTGAAGCTTTCTTT. The encoded protein is CASSFLGQGTEAFF.

The chain recombines TRBV13 with TRBJ2-7; D not certain. The V gene lost 0 bases and the J gene lost 6 bases, with 6 bases spanning the gap. The CDR3 extends over 12 amino acids. CDR1 is PRHDT and CDR2 is FYEKMQ in the germline V gene (reference sequence). The chain's CDR3 is CASSLGLSEQYF. DNA of the CDR3: TGTGCCAGCAGCTTAGGACTTTCCGAGCAGTACTTC.

This clonotype appeared many times. The chain links TRBV20-1 to TRBJ2-7; D is ambiguous. With 0 bases removed from V and 0 bases from J, the gap between germline ends came to 9 bases. Germline V gives CDR1 DFQATT, CDR2 SNEGSKA (reference sequence). There are 14 residues in the CDR3. CDR3 sequence (DNA): TGCAGTGCTAGAGATTTAAAGATCTCCTACGAGCAGTACTTC. It is translated as CSARDLKISYEQYF.